Sequencing of this T cell receptor beta chain was carried out in a study of CD8+ T cells in alopecia areata. Lesional scalp punch biopsies and peripheral blood were collected from alopecia areata patients. Sequencing relied on a cDNA template that was reverse transcribed from extracted RNA. Here immunoSEQ multiplex PCR was the method, and the copy in TCRdb shows in-frame clones only, minus some. The sample lists 200,000 to 250,000 clones; about 60% were seen once. In this sample, this clone turned up a few times. The CDR3 spans 12 residues. Germline V lookup: CDR1 LGHNT, CDR2 FRNRAP. The V and J ends lost 1 base and 8 bases respectively, with 7 bases between them.

This clonotype originated in a human donor with alopecia areata. The specimen was CD4+ T cells sorted from blood, collected at week 0. The rearrangement links TRBV12-5 to TRBJ2-3, with no clear D. The chain's CDR3 is CASGLDAITQYF. Here the CDR3 DNA reads TGTGCTAGTGGTTTGGATGCGATTACGCAGTATTTT.